This T cell receptor beta chain appears in the sequencing data of a study of blood T cell repertoires in COVID-19. Study summary: The origin of the acute and convalescent COVID-19 samples was the United States, Italy and Spain. Sources were T cells, B-cell-depleted T cells, or PBMCs; the material itself was cDNA or gDNA.

This CDR3 region has 15 residues. V shed 7 bases and J 4 bases; nucleotides not matched to a gene: 8. Germline CDR1 reads MNHNY; CDR2 reads SVGAGI (reference sequence). Seattle's cohort entered during active infection and was followed longitudinally. The authors' processing: The assay estimated nucleated cells by amplifying reference gene primers. Sequenced by immunoSEQ multiplex PCR; TCRdb stores in-frame clones only, minus some. V, J and clone size derive from that table, while D and trimming were established from the DNA sequence. Here the sample spans some 72,000 clones, approximately 84% being singletons.

The rearrangement links TRBV6-6 to TRBJ1-5; the match to TRBD1 covers 9 bases. Sequenced: peripheral blood. The clonotype was recovered from a man aged 45 to 65 with COVID-19, enrolled during active disease. This chain's CDR3 is CASTHTGGGNQPQHF. The CDR3 coding sequence is TGTGCCAGCACCCATACAGGGGGCGGTAATCAGCCCCAGCATTTT.